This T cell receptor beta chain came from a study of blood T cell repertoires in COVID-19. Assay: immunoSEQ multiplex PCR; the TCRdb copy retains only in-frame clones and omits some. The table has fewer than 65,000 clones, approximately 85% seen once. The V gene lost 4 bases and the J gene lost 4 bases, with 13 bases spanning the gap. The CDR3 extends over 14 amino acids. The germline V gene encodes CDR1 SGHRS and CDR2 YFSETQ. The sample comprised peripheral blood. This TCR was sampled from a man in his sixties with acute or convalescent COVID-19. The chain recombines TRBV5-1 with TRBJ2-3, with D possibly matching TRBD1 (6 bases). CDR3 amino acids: CASSRTPGADTQYF. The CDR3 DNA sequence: TGCGCCAGCAGCCGAACTCCAGGGGCAGATACGCAGTATTTT.